The 3 T cell receptor beta chains below were found in one sample sequenced in a study of blood T cell repertoires in COVID-19. Libraries were prepared by immunoSEQ multiplex PCR; TCRdb keeps only in-frame clonotypes and omits some of them. The sample contains roughly 190,000 clones, 70% to 90% of which appear only once. The sample taken for sequencing was peripheral blood. These receptors were collected from a woman between 65 and 79 years old with active or convalescent COVID-19.

The chain carries TRBV5-1 and TRBJ2-5, with D perhaps matching TRBD1 (6 bases). Germline V lookup: CDR1 SGHRS, CDR2 YFSETQ. Deletions cut 4 bases from V and 4 bases from J, with 14 bases between. The CDR3 is 14 residues long. This CDR3 reads CASSGNRAGETQYF. Here the CDR3 DNA reads TGCGCCAGCAGCGGAAACAGGGCGGGAGAGACCCAGTACTTC. The full variable domain, its missing parts supplied by reference TRBV5-1 and TRBJ2-5, is KAGVTQTPRYLIKTRGQQVTLSCSPISGHRSVSWYQQTPGQGLQFLFEYFSETQRNKGNFPGRFSGRQFSNSRSEMNVSTLELGDSALYLCASSGNRAGETQYFGPGTRLLVL.

A single count supports this clone. This chain links TRBV11-2 with TRBJ2-4; TRBD1 might be the D (6 bases). V lost 4 bases and J 1 base, leaving 11 bases between the germline ends. The CDR3 is 15 residues long. CDR1 is SGHAT and CDR2 is FQNNGV in the germline V gene. DNA of the CDR3: TGTGCCAGCAGCTCCCTGCAGGGGGCCAAAAACATTCAGTACTTC. It is translated as CASSSLQGAKNIQYF.

This clone was detected once. The CDR3 DNA reads TGTGCCAGAAAGCGGGAGGGCCCCTTCGAGCAGTACTTC. Translating it yields CARKREGPFEQYF. This chain connects TRBV7-5 to TRBJ2-7; TRBD2 is the table's D call, not checked against the DNA. TRBV7-5 is a recognized pseudogene. The CDR3 sequence is 13 residues long.